This TCR beta chain was sequenced for a study of blood T cell repertoires in COVID-19. On the study more broadly: Material from acute and convalescent COVID-19 was sourced from the United States, Italy and Spain. PBMCs, B-cell-depleted T cells, or T cells provided the cDNA or gDNA that made up the material.

The assay was immunoSEQ multiplex PCR, and TCRdb's table has in-frame clones only and misses some. The sample includes about 440,000 clones, roughly 89% of them seen just once. V lost 5 bases to trimming and J lost 2 bases, with 15 bases between them. There are 15 residues in the CDR3. Germline lookup yields CDR1 LNHDA and CDR2 SQIVND (reference sequence). This clonotype originated in a woman in her thirties with acute or convalescent COVID-19. J is TRBJ1-2 and V is TRBV19; no clear D gene. Material: peripheral blood. The CDR3 nucleotides read TGTGCCAGTAGTGGCCGTGAATTGTACAACTATGGCTACACCTTC. Protein: CASSGRELYNYGYTF. The variable domain in full, completed from reference TRBV19 and TRBJ1-2, reads DGGITQSPKYLFRKEGQNVTLSCEQNLNHDAMYWYRQDPGQGLRLIYYSQIVNDFQKGDIAEGYSVSREKKESFPLTVTSAQKNPTAFYLCASSGRELYNYGYTFGSGTRLTVV.